The T cell receptor beta chain described here comes from a study of T cells in Graves' hyperthyroidism and ophthalmopathy. Investigators excluded patients with uncontrolled infection, other autoimmune disease, pregnancy or lactation. V dropped 4 bases and J dropped 6; count of bases not matched to a gene: 15. The CDR3 is 16 residues long. Germline V CDR1 and CDR2: MRHNA, SNTAGT. This clonotype has at least ten counts. Researchers amplified the TCR beta CDR3 regions from RNA transcripts. TCR CDR3 regions were first amplified by RT-PCR with HTBI primers. MiXCR was run by TCRdb on the multiplex PCR reads, yielding one entry per CDR3 protein. Among more than 500,000 distinct CDR3 sequences, 14% to 15% were seen once, and the ten largest hold around 4.1%.

The TCR was taken from a woman aged 40-49 years with Graves' ophthalmopathy. The chain combines TRBV6-4 with TRBJ2-7; TRBD2 aligns across 7 bases. What was sequenced was blood. CDR3 in amino acids: CASSAVSPSPGGEQYF. The CDR3 DNA is TGTGCCAGCAGTGCGGTATCACCTTCCCCGGGAGGCGAGCAGTACTTC.